The T cell receptor beta chain under discussion was sequenced for a study of post-analysis software for immune sequencing data. About the research overall: Several disease courses (relapsing-remitting, secondary progressive and progressive-relapsing) of multiple sclerosis were included.

Study-level results: Controls showed lower frequencies than patients for several TRBV segments, and TRBV5-6, TRBV5-1 and TRBV20-1 were among these. Controls showed significantly higher normalized Chao1 diversity than did multiple sclerosis patients. Strong same-batch co-clustering of samples appeared with F measure clustering.

The CDR3 contains 17 residues. J was trimmed by 2 bases and V by 6 bases; bases with no gene match: 13. CDR1 and CDR2 (germline): MGHRA, YSYEKL. Prepared libraries of TCR beta cDNA carried unique molecular identifiers. There were roughly 0.95 to 11 million T cells, and about 500,000 cDNA molecules came from them. Each CDR3 protein gets one entry after TCRdb re-called the PCR reads with MiXCR. The data hold around 500,000 distinct CDR3 sequences, with roughly 34% observed a single time. This clonotype was observed a handful of times. Its target is not known. The material sequenced was blood. The TCR was taken from a girl aged 2-17 years with multiple sclerosis. The chain links TRBV4-1 to TRBJ2-3; TRBD2 matches 8 bases. The CDR3 here is CASSTEGSGGPTDTQYF. The CDR3 DNA reads as TGCGCCAGCAGTACAGAAGGGAGCGGGGGCCCCACAGATACGCAGTATTTT.